This T cell receptor (beta chain) was retrieved from a study of response to subunit inactivated influenza vaccine. General study points: Seasonal influenza vaccination, on each occasion, was suggested by the authors to recruit few new T cells.

This clonotype showed up many times. As yet, its antigen is unknown. The CDR3 is 14 residues long. Looked up from germline, CDR1 is LNHNV and CDR2 is YYDKDF (reference sequence). J was trimmed by 4 bases and V by 4 bases; bases with no gene match: 6. TCRdb recomputed calls from the RT-PCR reads with MiXCR, one row per CDR3 protein. The sample contains hundreds of thousands of distinct CDR3 sequences, 15% to 20% of which appear only once. The receptor's source is a man over 45 who received an inactivated influenza vaccine. Sequences were derived from PBMCs from blood, sampled more than 4 days after vaccination. The genes are TRBV15 and TRBJ2-7; TRBD1 aligns across 8 bases. CDR3 DNA: TGTGCCACCAGCACGGACAGGGAGCCTTACGAGCAGTACTTC. Translation gives CATSTDREPYEQYF. The variable domain in full, completed from reference TRBV15 and TRBJ2-7, reads DAMVIQNPRYQVTQFGKPVTLSCSQTLNHNVMYWYQQKSSQAPKLLFHYYDKDFNNEADTPDNFQSRRPNTSFCFLDIRSPGLGDTAMYLCATSTDREPYEQYFGPGTRLTVT.